One and the same sample provided the 23 T cell receptor beta chains below, sequenced in a study of cytomegalovirus exposure and HLA in healthy donors. The method was immunoSEQ multiplex PCR; TCRdb's version includes in-frame clones alone and lacks a portion of them. The profile covers about 98,000 clones, with around 88% appearing a single time and roughly 4% taken by the ten largest. Sequences were obtained from PBMCs. These receptors were taken from a woman aged 25 to 39 in good health and CMV-seronegative.

The chain recombines TRBV28 with TRBJ1-2; TRBD1 might be the D (6 bases). V lost 4 bases to trimming and J lost 2 bases, with 8 bases between them. The germline gives CDR1 MDHEN, CDR2 SYDVKM. The CDR3 runs 13 residues. CDR3 sequence reads: CASSWGQNYGYTF. In DNA form, the CDR3 reads TGTGCCAGCAGTTGGGGGCAGAACTATGGCTACACCTTC.

The rearrangement links TRBV11-2 to TRBJ2-5; D might be TRBD2 (6 bases). V shed 3 bases and J shed 3 bases, with 17 bases lying between them. Germline V lookup: CDR1 SGHAT, CDR2 FQNNGV. There are 16 residues in the CDR3. CDR3 coding DNA: TGTGCCAGCAGCTTGTATGGGGGAGGAGAAGAAGAGACCCAGTACTTC. It codes for CASSLYGGGEEETQYF.

The chain employs TRBV7-2 and TRBJ2-5; 13 nucleotides agree with TRBD2. V was clipped by 5 bases and J by 1 base; unmatched bases: 10. The germline gives CDR1 SGHTA, CDR2 FQGNSA. The CDR3 is made up of 18 amino acids. CDR3 in DNA: TGTGCCAGCAGCCCCAGACTAGCGGGGGGCCTAGCCCAAGAGACCCAGTACTTC. Amino acids: CASSPRLAGGLAQETQYF.

V and J are TRBV19 and TRBJ1-5; 9 bases map to TRBD1. The CDR3 consists of 14 residues. V dropped 6 bases and J dropped 6; count of bases not matched to a gene: 6. CDR1 and CDR2 (germline): LNHDA, SQIVND (reference sequence). CDR3 in amino acids: CASSLQGASQPQHF. The DNA for the CDR3 is TGTGCCAGTAGCCTACAGGGGGCGAGTCAGCCCCAGCATTTT.

The gene calls are TRBV7-9 and TRBJ1-2; D is undetermined. Trimming took off 0 bases at V and 8 bases at J, with 19 bases between the two ends. CDR1 is SEHNR, CDR2 FQNEAQ, per germline (reference sequence). The CDR3 consists of 16 residues. CDR3 coding DNA: TGTGCCAGCAGCTTAGCCCATCGGGCGGGGTTCCTGGGCTACACCTTC. This encodes CASSLAHRAGFLGYTF.

This chain connects TRBV6-1 to TRBJ1-1; D gene uncertain. This CDR3 has 13 amino acids. Between the trimmed V and J ends, which lost 1 base and 5 bases, there was a span of 8 bases. From germline, CDR1 is MNHNS and CDR2 SASEGT. The CDR3 DNA reads as TGTGCCAGCAGTGAAGGGCCGTTTACTGAAGCTTTCTTT. Its translation: CASSEGPFTEAFF.

The chain couples TRBV2 to TRBJ2-2; 14 nucleotides line up with TRBD2. Germline values: CDR1 SNHLY, CDR2 FYNNEI. This CDR3 is 16 amino acids long. V was clipped by 8 bases and J by 6 bases; unmatched bases: 8. CDR3 sequence (DNA): TGTGCCAGCTCCGGGACTAGCGGGAGTACGGCCGGGGAGCTGTTTTTT. Protein sequence: CASSGTSGSTAGELFF. The variable domain in full, completed from reference TRBV2 and TRBJ2-2, reads EPEVTQTPSHQVTQMGQEVILRCVPISNHLYFYWYRQILGQKVEFLVSFYNNEISEKSEIFDDQFSVERPDGSNFTLKIRSTKLEDSAMYFCASSGTSGSTAGELFFGEGSRLTVL.

The chain's CDR3 is CASSESVGLEYEQYF. CDR3 DNA sequence: TGCGCCAGCAGTGAGTCGGTCGGACTAGAATACGAGCAGTACTTC. The V call is TRBV10-1, the J call TRBJ2-7; 7 nucleotides line up with TRBD2. Germline V gives CDR1 WNHNN, CDR2 SYGVQD (reference sequence). With 0 bases clipped from V and 4 bases from J, the junction kept 6 bases outside the gene matches. This CDR3 region has 15 residues.

The rearrangement links TRBV7-2 to TRBJ2-5; 8 bases line up with TRBD2. Germline V gives CDR1 SGHTA, CDR2 FQGNSA. The ends lost 4 bases at V and 5 bases at J; junction bases unmatched: 9. CDR3 length equals 15 residues. The chain's CDR3 is CASSSSPGLEETQYF. The CDR3 bases are TGTGCCAGCAGCTCTAGCCCGGGACTAGAGGAGACCCAGTACTTC.

This chain connects TRBV19 to TRBJ2-1, with 10 positions matching TRBD1. From germline, CDR1 is LNHDA and CDR2 SQIVND (reference sequence). This CDR3 has 15 residues. V trimming: 2 bases; J trimming: 6 bases; junction bases outside the gene matches: 4. CDR3 nucleotides: TGTGCCAGTAGTATATTCGGGACAGGGGTCAATGAGCAGTTCTTC. Translated, it gives CASSIFGTGVNEQFF.

V and J are TRBV4-2 and TRBJ2-5; TRBD2 matches at 13 bases. The CDR3 is made up of 18 amino acids. With 4 bases clipped from V and 5 bases from J, the junction kept 13 bases outside the gene matches. The germline V gene has CDR1 LGHNA and CDR2 YNFKEQ. This chain's CDR3 is CASSLFTPGLAGSETQYF. CDR3 sequence (DNA): TGTGCCAGCAGCCTCTTCACTCCGGGACTAGCGGGGTCGGAGACCCAGTACTTC.

V and J are TRBV27 and TRBJ1-5; D is undetermined. The ends were cut back, 6 bases at V and 2 bases at J, with 11 bases in the middle. This CDR3 is built from 14 residues. The germline V gene encodes CDR1 MNHEY and CDR2 SMNVEV (reference sequence). The CDR3, as DNA: TGTGCCAGCAGGCCTCGGGAGGGCAATCAGCCCCAGCATTTT. Translation gives CASRPREGNQPQHF.

This chain uses TRBV11-2 with TRBJ2-3; TRBD2 matches 10 bases. Germline values: CDR1 SGHAT, CDR2 FQNNGV. The CDR3 is made up of 15 amino acids. V trimming: 1 base; J trimming: 5 bases; junction bases outside the gene matches: 3. CDR3 DNA sequence: TGTGCCAGCAGCTTAGCTAGCGGGGGAGTAGATACGCAGTATTTT. Protein sequence: CASSLASGGVDTQYF.

The chain links TRBV29-1 to TRBJ2-1; 13 positions match TRBD2. Germline-derived CDR1 and CDR2 are SQVTM and ANQGSEA. This CDR3 spans 16 amino acids. The V and J ends lost 4 bases and 0 bases, in that order; junction bases with no gene match: 3. CDR3 sequence (DNA): TGCAGCGTTGGTGGGACTAGCGGGGCCTCCTACAATGAGCAGTTCTTC. Residues: CSVGGTSGASYNEQFF.

V gene TRBV7-6 combines with J gene TRBJ2-3; no definite D call. This CDR3 has 14 residues. Per germline, CDR1 SGHVS and CDR2 FNYEAQ. With 5 bases removed from V and 3 bases from J, the gap between germline ends came to 12 bases. The CDR3, as DNA: TGTGCCAGCAGCATAACCCCCGGGACAGATACGCAGTATTTT. It codes for CASSITPGTDTQYF.

The sample holds one count of this clone. The rearrangement links TRBV7-8 to TRBJ2-1, with a tentative D call TRBD2 (5 bases). Germline V gives CDR1 SGHVS, CDR2 FQNEAQ. The CDR3 spans 18 residues. V was shortened by 2 bases and J by 0 bases, with 17 bases between the two germline ends. CDR3 in amino acids: CASSLYLDSVSSYNEQFF. CDR3 nucleotide sequence: TGTGCCAGCAGCTTATACCTGGACTCCGTGAGCTCCTACAATGAGCAGTTCTTC. The complete variable domain, with remaining parts taken from reference TRBV7-8 and TRBJ2-1, reads GAGVSQSPRYKVAKRGQDVALRCDPISGHVSLFWYQQALGQGPEFLTYFQNEAQLDKSGLPSDRFFAERPEGSVSTLKIQRTQQEDSAVYLCASSLYLDSVSSYNEQFFGPGTRLTVL.

The V and J genes are TRBV5-1 and TRBJ1-2; D not certain. The CDR3 extends over 14 amino acids. CDR1 and CDR2 from the germline V gene are SGHRS and YFSETQ. The V end lost 2 bases, the J end lost 8 bases, and 16 bases lay between the germline ends. As DNA, the CDR3 is TGCGCCAGCAGCTTCCGTAGTTCCTTAGAGGGCTACACCTTC. Translation gives CASSFRSSLEGYTF.

CDR3 amino acids: CASSLSGTGDRQYF. The CDR3 DNA reads TGTGCCAGCAGTTTATCTGGGACAGGGGATAGGCAGTACTTC. The chain has TRBV27 and TRBJ2-7; TRBD1 agrees at 10 bases. The ends lost 0 bases at V and 9 bases at J; junction bases unmatched: 5. The CDR3 is 14 amino acids. Germline CDR1 MNHEY, CDR2 SMNVEV (reference sequence).

The chain combines TRBV7-9 with TRBJ1-1, with D perhaps TRBD1 (5 bases). This CDR3 spans 15 amino acids. Per germline, CDR1 SEHNR and CDR2 FQNEAQ (reference sequence). Trimming cost V 4 bases and J 1 base, with 13 bases left between them. The CDR3 here is CASSSPTGGNTEAFF. CDR3 DNA: TGTGCCAGCAGCTCTCCAACAGGTGGGAACACTGAAGCTTTCTTT.

J is TRBJ2-7 and V is TRBV9, with TRBD2 identical over 14 bases. Trimming removed 4 bases from V and 4 bases from J; junction bases left unmatched: 10. CDR1 and CDR2 (germline): SGDLS, YYNGEE. This CDR3 contains 17 residues. CDR3 DNA: TGTGCCAGCAGCTCGCATCCGGGACTAGCGGGAGATTACGAGCAGTACTTC. It is translated as CASSSHPGLAGDYEQYF.

Details on this clone: At one boundary the junction diverges from the germline segment, which might be a read error. The chain is built from TRBV7-7 and TRBJ2-1, with D unclear. This CDR3 region has 14 residues. Germline V lookup: CDR1 SSHAT, CDR2 FNYEAQ (reference sequence). The CDR3 nucleotides are TGTGCTAGCAGCTTAACCCCACAGAGCAATGAGCAGTTCTTC. It specifies CASSLTPQSNEQFF.

The chain employs TRBV6-5 and TRBJ1-5; D gene unclear. Trimming stripped 4 bases from V and 4 bases from J, with 8 bases between. CDR3 length: 13 amino acids. Germline V gives CDR1 MNHEY, CDR2 SVGAGI. The DNA of the CDR3 is TGTGCCAGCAGTTTACGTACTAATCAGCCCCAGCATTTT. This gives the protein CASSLRTNQPQHF.

J is TRBJ2-2 and V is TRBV18, with 10 positions matching TRBD1. Looked up from germline, CDR1 is KGHSH and CDR2 is LQKENI. V lost 4 bases to trimming and J lost 4 bases; unmatched junction nucleotides: 9. The CDR3 is made up of 17 amino acids. CDR3 sequence: CASSLNRQGAPTGELFF. CDR3 in DNA: TGTGCCAGCTCACTGAATCGACAGGGGGCGCCCACCGGGGAGCTGTTTTTT.